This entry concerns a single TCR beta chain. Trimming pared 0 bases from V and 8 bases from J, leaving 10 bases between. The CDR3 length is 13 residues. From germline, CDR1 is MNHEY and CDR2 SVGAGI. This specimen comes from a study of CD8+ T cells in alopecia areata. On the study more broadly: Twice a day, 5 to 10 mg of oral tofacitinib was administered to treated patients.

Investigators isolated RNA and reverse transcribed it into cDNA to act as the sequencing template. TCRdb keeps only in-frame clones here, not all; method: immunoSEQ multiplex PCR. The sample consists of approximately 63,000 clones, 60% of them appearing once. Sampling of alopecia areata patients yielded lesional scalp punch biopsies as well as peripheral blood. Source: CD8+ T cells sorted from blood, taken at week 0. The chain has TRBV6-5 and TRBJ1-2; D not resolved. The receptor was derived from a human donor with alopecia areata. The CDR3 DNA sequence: TGTGCCAGCAGTTACTCGGGCTCGGAGGGCTACACCTTC. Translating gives CASSYSGSEGYTF.